These T cell receptor beta chains were read from a single sample in a study of T cell responses to AZD1222 COVID-19 vaccine. Here immunoSEQ multiplex PCR was the method, and the copy in TCRdb shows in-frame clones only, minus some. The data show approximately 130,000 clones, about nine tenths seen once. Sequenced here: peripheral blood, sampled on day 0 of AZD1222 vaccination. These receptors originate from an adult in good health. CDR3s include the opening cysteine and the closing phenylalanine or tryptophan. D genes are given only for firm matches.

>.|TRBV14|TRBJ1-3
CASRGGLSGNTIYF
TGTGCCAGCAGAGGCGGACTCTCTGGAAACACCATATATTTT
>.|TRBV9|TRBJ1-1
CASSPSVTGGTEAFF
TGTGCCAGCAGCCCGTCGGTGACGGGTGGAACTGAAGCTTTCTTT
>TRBD2|TRBV11-2|TRBJ2-1
CASSLLGASGNHEQFF
TGTGCCAGCAGCTTGCTAGGGGCTAGCGGGAATCATGAGCAGTTCTTC
>TRBD1|TRBV11-2|TRBJ2-4
CASSLSGGRKENIQYF
TGTGCCAGCAGCTTATCAGGGGGCCGAAAAGAAAACATTCAGTACTTC
>.|TRBV3-1/TRBV3-2|TRBJ1-2
CASSQKDNYGYTF
TGTGCCAGCAGCCAAAAGGATAACTATGGCTACACCTTC
>TRBD1|TRBV15|TRBJ1-2
CATSRPGQGHGYTF
TGTGCCACCAGCAGGCCGGGACAGGGCCATGGCTACACCTTC
>.|TRBV9|TRBJ2-3
CASSVDGDPDTQYF
TGTGCCAGCAGCGTAGACGGGGATCCCGATACGCAGTATTTT
>.|TRBV18|TRBJ2-5
CASSPPSLEETQYF
TGTGCCAGCTCACCACCGTCCCTGGAAGAGACCCAGTACTTC
>TRBD1|TRBV7-2|TRBJ1-2
CASTPDRAVYGYTF
TGTGCCAGCACCCCGGACAGGGCTGTCTATGGCTACACCTTC
>.|TRBV5-4|TRBJ1-1
CASRGGSSVNTEAFF
TGTGCCAGCAGGGGAGGTAGTTCTGTGAACACTGAAGCTTTCTTT
>.|TRBV5-1|TRBJ2-2
CASSLGHRDLGPGELFF
TGCGCCAGCAGCTTAGGACACCGGGACCTCGGACCCGGGGAGCTGTTTTTT
>.|TRBV7-9|TRBJ1-4
CASSLAAAGPAINEKLFF
TGTGCCAGCAGCTTAGCGGCGGCAGGGCCTGCTATTAATGAAAAACTGTTTTTT
>.|TRBV9|TRBJ1-2
CASSVEAGGLSTHTF
TGTGCCAGCAGCGTAGAGGCTGGGGGACTATCCACCCACACCTTC
>.|TRBV5-1|TRBJ1-4
CASSLAPGALVSEKLFF
TGCGCCAGCAGCTTGGCCCCAGGGGCCTTGGTTTCTGAAAAACTGTTTTTT
>.|TRBV2|TRBJ1-1
CASRVDTNTEAFF
TGTGCCAGCAGGGTGGACACGAACACTGAAGCTTTCTTT